Following are 28 T cell receptor beta chains from one sample sequenced in a study of blood T cell repertoires in COVID-19. The table came from immunoSEQ multiplex PCR; TCRdb's copy has only in-frame clones and leaves some out. The repertoire includes 210,000 or so clones, around 85% of them detected once, and 2.2% sits in the top ten. Material for sequencing was peripheral blood. These receptors all stem from a woman between 45 and 65 years old with acute or convalescent COVID-19.

The chain joins TRBV7-9 to TRBJ1-1; D is possibly TRBD1 (6 bases). In germline, CDR1 is SEHNR, CDR2 FQNEAQ (reference sequence). The CDR3 extends over 14 amino acids. Trimming cost V 1 base and J 3 bases, with 9 bases left between them. CDR3 sequence: CASSLDRAYTEAFF. DNA for the CDR3: TGTGCCAGCAGCTTAGACAGGGCCTACACTGAAGCTTTCTTT.

The gene calls are TRBV7-4 and TRBJ2-7; 7 bases are shared with TRBD1. After removal of 2 bases from V and 0 bases from J, the junction contained 4 bases not matched to a gene. Per the germline V gene, CDR1 is SGHVT and CDR2 is SQSDAQ. The CDR3 has 15 residues. The CDR3 loop is CASSLQGVLSYEQYF. In DNA, the CDR3 is TGTGCCAGCAGCTTACAGGGGGTACTCTCCTACGAGCAGTACTTC.

The chain is built from TRBV10-3 and TRBJ2-3; D not certain. The CDR3 contains 13 residues. Between the trimmed V and J ends, which lost 6 bases and 6 bases, there was a span of 13 bases. Germline V gene sequence: CDR1 ENHRY, CDR2 SYGVKD. Here the CDR3 reads CAISRVMPDTQYF. CDR3 DNA sequence: TGTGCCATCAGCCGAGTAATGCCCGATACGCAGTATTTT.

DNA for the CDR3: TGTGCCACCAGTGACCCGGGACAGGGCGATTCAGGCTACACCTTC. This sequence encodes CATSDPGQGDSGYTF. The V gene is TRBV24-1, the J gene TRBJ1-2, with 9 nucleotides matching TRBD1. The length of the CDR3 is 15 residues. Trimming at V came to 4 bases and at J to 8 bases, leaving 10 bases not matched to a gene. Germline assignment: CDR1 KGHDR and CDR2 SFDVKD.

The chain couples TRBV7-9 to TRBJ1-2, with 9 bases matching TRBD1. The CDR3 is 15 residues long. Germline CDR1 SEHNR, CDR2 FQNEAQ (reference sequence). The V segment lost 5 bases and the J segment 3 bases; nucleotides outside the gene matches: 7. The CDR3 region is CASSLDRGADYGYTF. In DNA form, the CDR3 reads TGTGCCAGCAGCCTGGACAGGGGCGCCGACTATGGCTACACCTTC.

J is TRBJ1-5 and V is TRBV5-1, with a weak D call TRBD1 (6 bases). Germline CDR1 is SGHRS and CDR2 is YFSETQ. V was clipped by 7 bases and J by 5 bases, with 13 bases between them. The CDR3 has 13 residues. CDR3 nucleotide sequence: TGCGCCAGCTCCGTAGGGGGAGATCAGCCCCAGCATTTT. Translated: CASSVGGDQPQHF.

The V and J genes are TRBV6-5 and TRBJ2-7, with a weak D call TRBD1 (6 bases). Germline V gene data show CDR1 as MNHEY and CDR2 as SVGAGI. This CDR3 contains 12 residues. The V end lost 2 bases, the J end lost 8 bases, and 10 bases lay between the germline ends. DNA of the CDR3: TGTGCCAGCAGTTACCAAGGACAGAAGCAGTACTTC. Its translation: CASSYQGQKQYF.

This chain connects TRBV7-2 to TRBJ2-7; 9 bases are a match to TRBD1. J was trimmed by 3 bases and V by 5 bases; bases with no gene match: 8. Germline CDR1 reads SGHTA; CDR2 reads FQGNSA. This CDR3 is built from 15 residues. The CDR3 is CASSHPGTGNYEQYF. DNA for the CDR3: TGTGCCAGCAGCCACCCCGGGACAGGGAACTACGAGCAGTACTTC.

V usage is TRBV5-4 and J usage is TRBJ2-7; TRBD1 might be the D (6 bases). CDR3 size: 13 residues. Trimming left V 3 bases short and J 1 base short, with 8 bases between. Germline CDR1 is SGHNT and CDR2 is YYREEE (reference sequence). Written as DNA, the CDR3 is TGTGCCAGCAGCTGGGACACTTCCTACGAGCAGTACTTC. Translation gives CASSWDTSYEQYF.

This clone was picked up one time. The genes are TRBV9 and TRBJ1-6; possible D gene TRBD1, 5 bases. V gave up 0 bases and J gave up 7 bases, with 5 bases separating them. The CDR3 extends over 13 amino acids. Germline CDR1 reads SGDLS; CDR2 reads YYNGEE. DNA for the CDR3: TGTGCCAGCAGCGTAGACAGGAATTCACCCCTCCACTTT. Translating gives CASSVDRNSPLHF.

As for this clone: The junction shows a germline mismatch at one end, possibly a read error. The CDR3 region has the DNA TGTGCCAGCAATTTAGGACGGGGTCAGCCCCAGCATTTT. It translates to CASNLGRGQPQHF. The rearrangement links TRBV12-3 or TRBV12-4 to TRBJ1-5; D is unresolved. The CDR3 loop spans 13 amino acids.

This chain links TRBV14 with TRBJ1-4; D ambiguous. Trimming left V 0 bases short and J 5 bases short, with 13 bases between. Germline-derived CDR1 and CDR2 are SGHDN and FVKESK. There are 16 residues in the CDR3. CDR3 amino acids: CASSQDFASGNEKLFF. The CDR3 coding sequence is TGTGCCAGCAGCCAAGATTTCGCCTCGGGGAATGAAAAACTGTTTTTT.

CDR3 coding DNA: TGTGCCAGCAGTCGACAGAATCTCGATCAGCCCCAGCATTTT. This translates into CASSRQNLDQPQHF. This chain uses TRBV2 with TRBJ1-5; TRBD1 is a possible D gene (5 bases). The germline CDR1 and CDR2 sequences are SNHLY and FYNNEI. The CDR3 loop spans 14 amino acids. Trimming cost V 5 bases and J 5 bases, with 13 bases left between them.

The J gene is TRBJ1-2, the V gene TRBV19; 8 bases fit TRBD1. Unmatched junction bases numbered 12, after V lost 1 base and J lost 8 bases. This CDR3 has 16 amino acids. Germline V gives CDR1 LNHDA, CDR2 SQIVND (reference sequence). The CDR3 DNA follows: TGTGCCAGTAGTATAGCTCGGACAGGGTCGATGGGCGGCTACACCTTC. Residues: CASSIARTGSMGGYTF.

The V gene is TRBV3-1 (or the pseudogene TRBV3-2), the J gene TRBJ2-1; TRBD2 aligns across 7 bases. The ends lost 4 bases at V and 7 bases at J; junction bases unmatched: 7. From germline, CDR1 is LGHDT and CDR2 YNNKEL (reference sequence). This CDR3 is built from 14 residues. This chain's CDR3 is CASSLGPGRNEQFF. The DNA of the CDR3 is TGTGCCAGCAGCCTGGGACCCGGGAGGAATGAGCAGTTCTTC.

CDR3 amino acids: CASSSQGNYGYTF. The CDR3 DNA sequence: TGTGCCAGCAGTTCACAGGGGAACTATGGCTACACCTTC. The gene calls are TRBV12-3 or TRBV12-4 and TRBJ1-2, with 7 bases aligning to TRBD1. This CDR3 has 13 residues. V trimming: 4 bases; J trimming: 2 bases; junction bases outside the gene matches: 1.

This clone was picked up a small number of times. V usage is TRBV10-3 and J usage is TRBJ2-7, with a tentative D call TRBD2 (6 bases). V lost 6 bases and J lost 0, with 9 bases in between. In germline, CDR1 is ENHRY, CDR2 SYGVKD. CDR3 length equals 13 residues. CDR3 in DNA: TGTGCCATCAGGCGGGACGTCTCCTACGAGCAGTACTTC. Translation gives CAIRRDVSYEQYF.

This sequence joins TRBV5-6 and TRBJ1-2, with D possibly TRBD1 on 6 matching bases. The V gene's germline CDR1 is SGHDT and CDR2 YYEEEE. The CDR3 runs to 14 residues. Trimming took 2 bases from V and 2 from J, leaving 10 bases between them. CDR3 region: CASSFKGQNYGYTF. Here the CDR3 DNA reads TGTGCCAGCAGCTTCAAAGGACAGAACTATGGCTACACCTTC.

The chain links TRBV14 to TRBJ1-1, with 12 nucleotides matching TRBD1. Germline CDR1 reads SGHDN; CDR2 reads FVKESK. This CDR3 is 15 amino acids long. Trimming at V came to 1 base and at J to 11 bases, leaving 8 bases not matched to a gene. The CDR3: CASSQAGTGGRGAFF. Written as DNA, the CDR3 is TGTGCCAGCAGCCAAGCTGGGACAGGGGGCAGAGGGGCTTTCTTT.

This rearrangement joins TRBV11-2 to TRBJ2-1; 8 bases are shared with TRBD1. The CDR3 runs 14 residues. Germline V lookup: CDR1 SGHAT, CDR2 FQNNGV. V lost 0 bases, J lost 5 bases, and 0 bases stayed unmatched. CDR3 amino acids: CASSLDRGHNEQFF. CDR3 in DNA: TGTGCCAGCAGCTTAGACAGGGGGCACAATGAGCAGTTCTTC.

The genes are TRBV6-6 and TRBJ2-7, with 13 bases matching TRBD2. Germline-derived CDR1 and CDR2 are MNHNY and SVGAGI (reference sequence). J was trimmed by 3 bases and V by 6 bases; bases with no gene match: 8. This CDR3 has 16 residues. CDR3 region: CASSQTSGRALYEQYF. As DNA, the CDR3 is TGTGCCAGCAGCCAAACTAGCGGGAGGGCCCTCTACGAGCAGTACTTC.

This chain joins TRBV18 and TRBJ1-1; D is perhaps TRBD1 (5 bases). Trimming removed 5 bases from V and 4 bases from J, with 17 bases in between. This CDR3 spans 15 amino acids. Germline lookup yields CDR1 KGHSH and CDR2 LQKENI. The DNA for the CDR3 is TGTGCCAGCTCATCCCGGGACTCCAGAAGCACTGAAGCTTTCTTT. This sequence encodes CASSSRDSRSTEAFF.

V and J are TRBV5-6 and TRBJ2-7; 10 bases are shared with TRBD2. Trimming removed 4 bases from V and 2 bases from J; junction bases left unmatched: 6. Germline assignment: CDR1 SGHDT and CDR2 YYEEEE. The CDR3 runs to 15 residues. The CDR3 bases are TGTGCCAGCAGCACACCCGGACTAGCGGCCTACGAGCAGTACTTC. Protein: CASSTPGLAAYEQYF.

This chain links TRBV30 with TRBJ1-2, with D perhaps matching TRBD1 (5 bases). From germline, CDR1 is GTSNPN and CDR2 SVGIG (reference sequence). This CDR3 contains 12 residues. The V end lost 2 bases, the J end lost 4 bases, and 8 bases lay between the germline ends. As DNA, the CDR3 is TGTGCCTGGAGTCGGGGGGTCTATGGCTACACCTTC. This translates into CAWSRGVYGYTF.

The V gene is TRBV11-3, the J gene TRBJ2-7, with D maybe TRBD1 (6 bases). The length of the CDR3 is 14 residues. Germline values: CDR1 SGHNT, CDR2 YENEEA. V gave up 5 bases and J gave up 2 bases, with 13 bases separating them. The CDR3 here is CASSGEWGPYEQYF. The CDR3 region has the DNA TGTGCCAGCAGCGGAGAATGGGGGCCCTACGAGCAGTACTTC.

This clone was detected only a few times. The chain carries TRBV4-1 and TRBJ2-1; 13 bases line up with TRBD2. The CDR3 is 17 amino acids. The germline gives CDR1 MGHRA, CDR2 YSYEKL. Trimming cost V 4 bases and J 9 bases; bases outside gene matches: 12. CDR3: CASSPYGLAGATVEQFF. DNA of the CDR3: TGCGCCAGCAGCCCCTATGGACTAGCGGGGGCCACCGTTGAGCAGTTCTTC.

The sample holds a few counts of this clone. Other nucleotide sequences in the sample specify the same CDR3. This sequence joins TRBV11-2 and TRBJ2-7; TRBD1 matches 7 bases. With 1 base clipped from V and 2 bases from J, the junction kept 2 bases outside the gene matches. Germline V gene sequence: CDR1 SGHAT, CDR2 FQNNGV. This CDR3 spans 14 amino acids. CDR3 DNA: TGTGCCAGCAGCTTAGGGACAGGAACCTACGAGCAGTACTTC. Amino acid sequence: CASSLGTGTYEQYF.

The chain combines TRBV10-1 with TRBJ2-2; no reliable D call. CDR3 length: 15 amino acids. Trimming stripped 0 bases from V and 3 bases from J, with 8 bases between. The germline gives CDR1 WNHNN, CDR2 SYGVQD (reference sequence). CDR3 nucleotides: TGCGCCAGCAGTGAGTCGAGCATATACACCGGGGAGCTGTTTTTT. It specifies CASSESSIYTGELFF.